This TCR beta chain was obtained from a study of blood T cell repertoires in COVID-19. About the study: PBMCs, B-cell-depleted T cells, or T cells provided the cDNA or gDNA that made up the material.

Sequencing was performed with immunoSEQ multiplex PCR; in TCRdb, only in-frame clones are kept and a portion is missing. The sample has some 13,000 clones; 65% to 90% are singletons. Only a few counts were recorded for this clone. This receptor was obtained from a man aged 35-49 years with active or convalescent COVID-19. The sample was peripheral blood.

This CDR3 reads CASSLDPGFNQPQHF. Written as DNA, the CDR3 is TGTGCCAGCAGCTTAGACCCAGGTTTCAATCAGCCCCAGCATTTT. The chain joins TRBV11-2 to TRBJ1-5; D is unclear. The length of the CDR3 is 15 residues. Trimming left V 0 bases short and J 3 bases short, with 9 bases between. The germline V gene encodes CDR1 SGHAT and CDR2 FQNNGV.